The 22 T cell receptor beta chains below come from one sample, sequenced in a study of cytomegalovirus exposure and HLA in healthy donors. Primers for the PCR totalled 60 Vbeta and 13 Jbeta. Produced via immunoSEQ multiplex PCR; TCRdb's table is partial and in-frame only. The sample lists 150,000 to 200,000 clones; roughly 80% were seen once. Specimen: PBMCs. Source of these receptors: a man between 18 and 29 years old in good health and CMV-seronegative.

V and J are TRBV4-1 and TRBJ2-7, with D tentatively TRBD1 (6 bases). CDR1 is MGHRA, CDR2 YSYEKL, per germline. The CDR3 has 13 residues. The V gene lost 6 bases and the J gene lost 1 base, with 10 bases spanning the gap. CDR3 loop: CASRSTGSYEQYF. The CDR3 DNA follows: TGCGCCAGCAGATCTACAGGGTCCTACGAGCAGTACTTC.

The gene calls are TRBV7-2 and TRBJ1-2; D perhaps matches TRBD1 (6 bases). The CDR3 has 19 residues. The V gene's germline CDR1 is SGHTA and CDR2 FQGNSA. Trimming left V 1 base short and J 4 bases short, with 25 bases between. The CDR3 bases are TGTGCCAGCAGCTTAGGTCTTCGGGTGGCTAGGACAGAGGTCTATGGCTACACCTTC. Its protein product is CASSLGLRVARTEVYGYTF.

CDR3 bases: TGTGCCAGCAGACAAAGCTCCTATAATTCACCCCTCCACTTT. Its translation: CASRQSSYNSPLHF. The chain employs TRBV13 and TRBJ1-6; D is unclear. Germline CDR1 is PRHDT and CDR2 is FYEKMQ (reference sequence). The CDR3 extends over 14 amino acids. Trimming shortened V by 6 bases and J by 0 bases, and 6 bases separated the two germline ends. The complete variable domain, with remaining parts taken from reference TRBV13 and TRBJ1-6, reads AAGVIQSPRHLIKEKRETATLKCYPIPRHDTVYWYQQGPGQDPQFLISFYEKMQSDKGSIPDRFSAQQFSDYHSELNMSSLELGDSALYFCASRQSSYNSPLHFGNGTRLTVT.

This chain uses TRBV6-5 with TRBJ2-4, with D possibly being TRBD1 (6 bases). The CDR3 runs 14 residues. Trimming took off 10 bases at V and 1 base at J, with 14 bases between the two ends. Germline values: CDR1 MNHEY, CDR2 SVGAGI. The CDR3: CATQGRLAKNIQYF. For the CDR3, the DNA is TGTGCCACACAGGGACGTCTTGCCAAAAACATTCAGTACTTC.

The rearrangement uses TRBV19 and TRBJ1-3; the match to TRBD1 covers 7 bases. Germline V gene lookup returns CDR1 LNHDA and CDR2 SQIVND (reference sequence). The CDR3 loop spans 14 amino acids. V lost 5 bases to trimming and J lost 3 bases; unmatched junction nucleotides: 4. CDR3 sequence: CASSAGDSGNTIYF. As DNA, the CDR3 is TGTGCCAGTAGTGCCGGGGACAGTGGAAACACCATATATTTT.

The chain employs TRBV5-6 and TRBJ1-2, with a weak D call TRBD1 (5 bases). The V gene's germline CDR1 is SGHDT and CDR2 YYEEEE. Trimming took off 2 bases at V and 10 bases at J, with 12 bases between the two ends. The CDR3 length is 12 residues. Here the CDR3 DNA reads TGTGCCAGCAGCTTTGGGGTTGGACACTACACCTTC. This translates into CASSFGVGHYTF.

This clone was seen a single time. The CDR3 loop is CASSYRGLATYNEQFF. In nucleotides, the CDR3 is TGTGCCAGCAGCTACCGGGGACTAGCGACGTACAATGAGCAGTTCTTC. V gene TRBV11-2 combines with J gene TRBJ2-1; 10 positions agree with TRBD2. Germline CDR1 reads SGHAT; CDR2 reads FQNNGV. The CDR3 loop spans 16 amino acids. With 4 bases clipped from V and 4 bases from J, the junction kept 7 bases outside the gene matches.

This clone was counted between two and nine times. V and J are TRBV6-5 and TRBJ2-7; D unclear. This CDR3 is built from 13 residues. The germline V and J ends were trimmed by 6 bases and 2 bases, with 11 bases remaining between them. CDR1 and CDR2 from the germline V gene are MNHEY and SVGAGI. The CDR3 protein is CASRAALPYEQYF. In nucleotides, the CDR3 is TGTGCCAGCAGGGCGGCCCTTCCCTACGAGCAGTACTTC.

This clone was detected a few times. J is TRBJ1-2 and V is TRBV9; 7 bases map to TRBD1. Trimming took 3 bases from V and 5 from J; bases not matched to a gene: 4. The germline CDR1 and CDR2 sequences are SGDLS and YYNGEE. The CDR3 extends over 13 amino acids. The CDR3 region has the DNA TGTGCCAGCAGCGGAGGGACAGAGTATGGCTACACCTTC. Encoded protein: CASSGGTEYGYTF.

The chain uses TRBV4-2 and TRBJ1-4; D gene ambiguous. CDR1 and CDR2 from the germline V gene are LGHNA and YNFKEQ. There are 15 residues in the CDR3. V lost 8 bases, J lost 2 bases, and 15 bases lay in between. As DNA, the CDR3 is TGTGCCAGCCGCCCTCTGGCGGTCACTAATGAAAAACTGTTTTTT. Protein product: CASRPLAVTNEKLFF.

DNA of the CDR3: TGTGCCAGCAGTGCGACAGGGGGCGCGGACTATGGCTACACCTTC. This sequence encodes CASSATGGADYGYTF. The chain employs TRBV28 and TRBJ1-2, with 10 bases aligning to TRBD1. The CDR3 totals 15 residues. The V segment lost 5 bases and the J segment 3 bases; nucleotides outside the gene matches: 6. The germline V gene encodes CDR1 MDHEN and CDR2 SYDVKM.

The chain is built from TRBV11-2 and TRBJ1-4, with D hard to call. The germline V and J ends were trimmed by 1 base and 9 bases, with 12 bases remaining between them. Germline V lookup: CDR1 SGHAT, CDR2 FQNNGV. The CDR3 covers 14 residues. CDR3 loop: CASSLVEEDKKLFF. The CDR3 nucleotides are TGTGCCAGCAGCTTAGTCGAAGAGGATAAAAAACTGTTTTTT.

This rearrangement joins TRBV29-1 to TRBJ1-2; D gene unclear. Germline V gene sequence: CDR1 SQVTM, CDR2 ANQGSEA. The germline V and J ends were trimmed by 7 bases and 7 bases, with 13 bases remaining between them. The CDR3 spans 11 residues. The chain's CDR3 is CSGLFPGGYTF. CDR3 DNA sequence: TGCAGCGGACTCTTCCCCGGTGGCTACACCTTC.

CDR3 residues: CASRLGGINQPQHF. For the CDR3, the DNA is TGTGCCAGCAGACTAGGAGGGATCAATCAGCCCCAGCATTTT. The rearrangement joins TRBV6-5 to TRBJ1-5; D remains unclear. The CDR3 extends over 14 amino acids. Trimming shortened V by 6 bases and J by 3 bases, and 12 bases separated the two germline ends. CDR1 MNHEY and CDR2 SVGAGI come from the germline V gene.

The chain carries TRBV10-3 and TRBJ2-7; tentative D call: TRBD1 (5 bases). V lost 6 bases, J lost 0 bases, and 12 bases lay in between. The CDR3 is 14 amino acids. CDR1 and CDR2 from the germline V gene are ENHRY and SYGVKD. CDR3 nucleotides: TGTGCCATCAGGGGCGACAGTAGCTCCTACGAGCAGTACTTC. Translated, it gives CAIRGDSSSYEQYF.

The chain employs TRBV7-9 and TRBJ2-1, with TRBD2 matching over 11 bases. The CDR3 extends over 15 amino acids. Germline CDR1 SEHNR, CDR2 FQNEAQ (reference sequence). Germline trimming cut 4 bases from V and 5 bases from J; bases unmatched to any gene: 4. This CDR3 is CASSSGLAANNEQFF. For the CDR3, the DNA is TGTGCCAGCAGCTCGGGACTAGCGGCTAACAATGAGCAGTTCTTC.

The CDR3: CASSPGYNEQFF. The CDR3 DNA follows: TGTGCCAGCAGTCCCGGCTACAATGAGCAGTTCTTC. This sequence joins TRBV27 and TRBJ2-1; no clear D gene. The CDR3 spans 12 residues. CDR1 and CDR2 from the germline V gene are MNHEY and SMNVEV (reference sequence). Between the trimmed V and J ends, which lost 5 bases and 3 bases, there was a span of 5 bases.

This chain connects TRBV28 to TRBJ2-1, with 11 bases aligning to TRBD2. The CDR3 has 16 residues. Germline V gene data show CDR1 as MDHEN and CDR2 as SYDVKM. J was trimmed by 4 bases and V by 6 bases; bases with no gene match: 8. CDR3 amino acids: CASRSVAGGPYNEQFF. Here the CDR3 DNA reads TGTGCCAGCAGATCCGTAGCGGGAGGGCCGTACAATGAGCAGTTCTTC.

The rearrangement uses TRBV5-1 and TRBJ2-5; tentative D call: TRBD2 (5 bases). The ends were cut back, 7 bases at V and 3 bases at J, with 10 bases in the middle. Looked up from germline, CDR1 is SGHRS and CDR2 is YFSETQ. This CDR3 is built from 12 residues. CDR3 loop: CASAKGEETQYF. CDR3 DNA: TGCGCCAGCGCAAAGGGAGAAGAGACCCAGTACTTC.

The chain joins TRBV7-8 to TRBJ2-7; 7 bases fit TRBD2. The CDR3 runs to 14 residues. The ends lost 5 bases at V and 3 bases at J; junction bases unmatched: 7. Germline-derived CDR1 and CDR2 are SGHVS and FQNEAQ. In DNA, the CDR3 is TGTGCCAGCAGCCCCCTCCGGGGGGACTACGAGCAGTACTTC. This translates into CASSPLRGDYEQYF.

The J gene is TRBJ1-1, the V gene TRBV6-1; D is undetermined. Germline V gene data show CDR1 as MNHNS and CDR2 as SASEGT. The V end was cut by 4 bases, the J end by 6 bases, with 12 bases between. The CDR3 sequence is 13 residues long. CDR3 residues: CASSVNPGSEAFF. DNA of the CDR3: TGTGCCAGCAGTGTCAACCCAGGTTCTGAAGCTTTCTTT.

The V gene is TRBV6-6, the J gene TRBJ2-1; D may be TRBD2 (6 bases). The CDR3 covers 12 residues. Trimming stripped 7 bases from V and 8 bases from J, with 12 bases between. Germline V gene lookup returns CDR1 MNHNY and CDR2 SVGAGI (reference sequence). Written as DNA, the CDR3 is TGTGCCAGCACTGGGGGGTATGATGAGCAGTTCTTC. Encoded protein: CASTGGYDEQFF.